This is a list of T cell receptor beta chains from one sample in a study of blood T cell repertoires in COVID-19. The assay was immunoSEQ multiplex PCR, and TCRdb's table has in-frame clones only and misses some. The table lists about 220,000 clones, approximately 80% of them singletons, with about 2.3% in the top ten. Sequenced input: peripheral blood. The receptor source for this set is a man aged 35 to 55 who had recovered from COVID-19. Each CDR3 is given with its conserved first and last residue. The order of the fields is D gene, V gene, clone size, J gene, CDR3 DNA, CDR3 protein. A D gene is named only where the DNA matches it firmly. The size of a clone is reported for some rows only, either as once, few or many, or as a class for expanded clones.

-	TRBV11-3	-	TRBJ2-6	TGTGCCAGCAGTCCCGGACAACCTGGGGCCAACGTCCTGACTTTC	CASSPGQPGANVLTF
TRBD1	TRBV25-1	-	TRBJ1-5	TGTGCCAGCAGTGAGGGACAGAGTCAGCCCCAGCATTTT	CASSEGQSQPQHF
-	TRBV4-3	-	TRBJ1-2	TGCGCCAGCAGCCAAGGCAGCGGGGTCTATGGCTACACCTTC	CASSQGSGVYGYTF
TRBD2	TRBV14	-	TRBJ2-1	TGTGCCAGCAGCCTTATGCGGGGGGGCTACAATGAGCAGTTCTTC	CASSLMRGGYNEQFF
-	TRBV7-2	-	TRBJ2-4	TGTGCCAGCAGCTTATCGGGAAACATTCAGTACTTC	CASSLSGNIQYF
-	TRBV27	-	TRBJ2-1	TGTGCCAGCAGTTTATTAGAGGGCTGGAGAAATGAGCAGTTCTTC	CASSLLEGWRNEQFF
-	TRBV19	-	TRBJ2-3	TGTGCCAGTAGCAGCGGCCGGTCGGATACGCAGTATTTT	CASSSGRSDTQYF
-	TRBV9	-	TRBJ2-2	TGTGCCAGCAGCGTCAACTTAGAGGCCGGGGAGCTGTTTTTT	CASSVNLEAGELFF
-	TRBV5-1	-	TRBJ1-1	TGCGCCAGCAGCGGCCAGGGATCGGGCACTGAAGCTTTCTTT	CASSGQGSGTEAFF
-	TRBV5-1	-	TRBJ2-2	TGCGCCAGCAGCTTGGCCTCAAGGGGGACCGGGGAGCTGTTTTTT	CASSLASRGTGELFF
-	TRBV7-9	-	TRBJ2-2	TGTGCCAGCAGTTCAGCCGGACAGTTCGGCGGGGAGCTGTTTTTT	CASSSAGQFGGELFF
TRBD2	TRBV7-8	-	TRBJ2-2	TGTGCCAGCAGCTTGAGACTAGCGGGAAGCGGGGAGCTGTTTTTT	CASSLRLAGSGELFF
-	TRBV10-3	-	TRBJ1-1	TGTGCCATCAGTGAGTCGAAGACAGTGAACACTGAAGCTTTCTTT	CAISESKTVNTEAFF
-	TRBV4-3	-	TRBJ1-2	TGCGCCAGCAGCCAGGAGGTGGGGAATCCGGGGGAAAACTATGGCTACACCTTC	CASSQEVGNPGENYGYTF
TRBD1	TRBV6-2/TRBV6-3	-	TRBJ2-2	TGTGCCAGCACCCCAGACAGGGGGCTTAGGGAGCTGTTTTTT	CASTPDRGLRELFF
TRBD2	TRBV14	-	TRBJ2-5	TGTGCCAGCAGCCAATGGGAGGGACAAGAGACCCAGTACTTC	CASSQWEGQETQYF
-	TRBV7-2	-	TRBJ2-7	TGTGCCAGCAGCTACCAAGGGGCGGACTACGAGCAGTACTTC	CASSYQGADYEQYF
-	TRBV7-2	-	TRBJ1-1	TGTGCCAGCAGCTTAGTCGCAGGGGCGAGCACTGAAGCTTTCTTT	CASSLVAGASTEAFF
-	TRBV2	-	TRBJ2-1	TGTGCCAGCAGCGGCTTGGAGGGAGAGCAGTTCTTC	CASSGLEGEQFF
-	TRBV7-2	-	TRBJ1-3	TGTGCCAGCAGCTTGGTGGGCTCTCCCTCTGGAAACACCATATATTTT	CASSLVGSPSGNTIYF
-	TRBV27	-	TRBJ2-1	TGTGCCAGCAGCCCGACAGGCCCGGGGTGGCAGTTCTTC	CASSPTGPGWQFF
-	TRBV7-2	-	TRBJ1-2	TGTGCCAGCAGCCCGACGGACAGCTATGGCTACACCTTC	CASSPTDSYGYTF
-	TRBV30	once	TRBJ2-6	TGTGCCTGGAGTCACCCGACTATACGGGCCAACGTCCTGACTTTC	CAWSHPTIRANVLTF
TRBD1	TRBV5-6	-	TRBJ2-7	TGTGCCAGCAGCCACATGACAGGGCCGGTGCAGCAGTACTTC	CASSHMTGPVQQYF
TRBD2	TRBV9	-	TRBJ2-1	TGTGCCAGCAGCGCCTCCCCTAGCGGGGGTTTCAATGAGCAGTTCTTC	CASSASPSGGFNEQFF
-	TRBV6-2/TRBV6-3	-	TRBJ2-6	TGTGCCAGCAGTCGCGCAGCCAGGGGCAACGTCCTGACTTTC	CASSRAARGNVLTF
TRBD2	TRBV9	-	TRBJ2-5	TGTGCAACAAGCCCGGGTAGCGGGGGGTATGGAGAGACCCAGTACTTC	CATSPGSGGYGETQYF
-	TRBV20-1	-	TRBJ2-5	TGCAGTGCTAGTATAGGACTGATCCAAGAGACCCAGTACTTC	CSASIGLIQETQYF
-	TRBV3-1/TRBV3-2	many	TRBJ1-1	TGTGCCAGCAGCCAAGGAGCCGGCAGGTTGAAAAACACTGAAGCTTTCTTT	CASSQGAGRLKNTEAFF
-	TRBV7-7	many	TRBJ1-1	TGTGCTAGCAGCTCAGCCTTAAACACTGAAGCTTTCTTT	CASSSALNTEAFF
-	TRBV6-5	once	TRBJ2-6	TGTGCCAGCACGGGGTCCGGGGCCAACGTCCTGACTTTC	CASTGSGANVLTF
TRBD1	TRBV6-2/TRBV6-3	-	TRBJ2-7	TGTGCCAGCAGTTATTTCGGGCTGCTGGGGGACAGCTACTACGAGCAGTACTTC	CASSYFGLLGDSYYEQYF
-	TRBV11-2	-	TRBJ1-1	TGTGCCAGCAGCTTAGCTTATCTTACTGAAGCTTTCTTT	CASSLAYLTEAFF
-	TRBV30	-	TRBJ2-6	TGTGCCTGGACCCCCAACTCTGGGGCCAACGTCCTGACTTTC	CAWTPNSGANVLTF
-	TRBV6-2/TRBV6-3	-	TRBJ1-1	TGTGCCAGCAGTTCCTCGACAGGGAACACTGAAGCTTTCTTT	CASSSSTGNTEAFF
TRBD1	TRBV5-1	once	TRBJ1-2	TGCGCCAGCAGCTTCCGGACAGGACTCATTAACTATGGCTACACCTTC	CASSFRTGLINYGYTF
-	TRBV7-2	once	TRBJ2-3	TGTGCCAGCAGCTTAGCGGTGGGAGTGATAGGAGATACGCAGTATTTT	CASSLAVGVIGDTQYF
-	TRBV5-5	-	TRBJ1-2	TGTGCCAGCAGACCTACAGGAAACTATGGCTACACCTTC	CASRPTGNYGYTF
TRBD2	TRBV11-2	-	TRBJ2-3	TGTGCCAGCAGCTTAGGGAGACTAGCGGGAACCTATGGCACAGATACGCAGTATTTT	CASSLGRLAGTYGTDTQYF
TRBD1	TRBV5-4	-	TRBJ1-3	TGTGCCAGCAGCTTAGGACAGGCCTCTGGAAACACCATATATTTT	CASSLGQASGNTIYF
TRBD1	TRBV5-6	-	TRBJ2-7	TGTGCCAGCAGCCTACAACAGGGGGCCTACGAGCAGTACTTC	CASSLQQGAYEQYF
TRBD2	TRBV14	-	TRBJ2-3	TGTGCCAGCAGGAGGGGGGGACTAGCGGGACCGGGATTGGGCACAGATACGCAGTATTTT	CASRRGGLAGPGLGTDTQYF
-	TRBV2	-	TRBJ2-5	TGTGCCAGCTCAAACCCGGGGGTCACACAGACCCAGTACTTC	CASSNPGVTQTQYF
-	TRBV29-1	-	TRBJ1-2	TGCAGCGTATTGGCGGGCTCAGACGGCTACACCTTC	CSVLAGSDGYTF